The 30 T cell receptor beta chains presented below share a single source sample, sequenced in a study of early stage breast cancer tumors. Generated by immunoSEQ multiplex PCR, the TCRdb table keeps only in-frame clones and is missing some. This table has tens of thousands of clones, approximately 72% appearing once. The sample was blood. These receptors were collected from a person aged 50-59 years with breast cancer.

V and J are TRBV30 and TRBJ2-5; 7 nucleotides line up with TRBD2. The CDR3 contains 13 residues. V trimming: 1 base; J trimming: 5 bases; junction bases outside the gene matches: 4. Germline CDR1 reads GTSNPN; CDR2 reads SVGIG (reference sequence). The CDR3 is CAWSEGRAETQYF. The DNA for the CDR3 is TGTGCCTGGAGTGAAGGGAGGGCGGAGACCCAGTACTTC.

J is TRBJ1-1 and V is TRBV29-1, with 11 bases aligning to TRBD1. The CDR3 spans 16 residues. V was pared by 2 bases and J by 4 bases, with 9 bases of the junction left unmatched. Germline CDR1 reads SQVTM; CDR2 reads ANQGSEA. The DNA of the CDR3 is TGCAGCGTTGAAAGTCCCGGACAGGGGGCACGCACTGAAGCTTTCTTT. Translated: CSVESPGQGARTEAFF.

V usage is TRBV13 and J usage is TRBJ1-1; 7 bases align to TRBD1. The CDR3 length is 17 residues. Trimming removed 2 bases from V and 0 bases from J; junction bases left unmatched: 9. In germline, CDR1 is PRHDT, CDR2 FYEKMQ (reference sequence). For the CDR3, the DNA is TGTGCCAGCAGCTTACGGGCAGGGGGGCAGGTGAACACTGAAGCTTTCTTT. Translated: CASSLRAGGQVNTEAFF.

The chain is built from TRBV9 and TRBJ1-2; 8 bases map to TRBD1. J was trimmed by 0 bases and V by 6 bases; bases with no gene match: 16. The CDR3 has 18 amino acids. The germline V gene has CDR1 SGDLS and CDR2 YYNGEE. The CDR3, as DNA: TGTGCCAGCAACCCTAACGACGCCTGGACAGGGACTAACTATGGCTACACCTTC. Translating it yields CASNPNDAWTGTNYGYTF.

The chain employs TRBV5-4 and TRBJ2-7; TRBD2 matches 11 bases. J was trimmed by 2 bases and V by 2 bases; bases with no gene match: 9. The CDR3 is made up of 17 amino acids. CDR1 is SGHNT and CDR2 is YYREEE in the germline V gene (reference sequence). The CDR3 DNA reads as TGTGCCAGCAGCTTCGGGGGGCAACTAGCGGGAGCCTACGAGCAGTACTTC. Its protein product is CASSFGGQLAGAYEQYF.

This clone was observed a handful of times. This chain joins TRBV2 and TRBJ1-2; D not certain. The V gene's germline CDR1 is SNHLY and CDR2 FYNNEI. The V end lost 0 bases, the J end lost 6 bases, and 5 bases lay between the germline ends. This CDR3 comprises 12 residues. The CDR3 coding sequence is TGTGCCAGCAGTGAAGCTCGGGATGGCTACACCTTC. Protein product: CASSEARDGYTF.

The J gene is TRBJ2-7, the V gene TRBV5-6, with 8 positions matching TRBD1. With V trimmed by 2 bases and J by 4 bases, 5 bases remained unmatched. This CDR3 comprises 14 residues. Germline-derived CDR1 and CDR2 are SGHDT and YYEEEE. The chain's CDR3 is CASSFGQGNYEQYF. CDR3 DNA: TGTGCCAGCAGCTTCGGACAGGGTAATTACGAGCAGTACTTC.

V usage is TRBV6-6 and J usage is TRBJ1-5, with TRBD1 identical over 10 bases. Losses at the gene ends were 6 bases for V and 6 bases for J; bases not matched to a gene: 8. The CDR3 has 15 residues. Germline V CDR1 and CDR2: MNHNY, SVGAGI (reference sequence). The CDR3 nucleotides read TGTGCCAGCAGGAACGGACAGGGGGAAGGTCAGCCCCAGCATTTT. This sequence encodes CASRNGQGEGQPQHF.

V gene TRBV6-1 combines with J gene TRBJ1-3; D gene ambiguous. The CDR3 consists of 14 residues. V lost 2 bases and J 0 bases, leaving 5 bases between the germline ends. Germline V gene data show CDR1 as MNHNS and CDR2 as SASEGT. CDR3 nucleotides: TGTGCCAGCAGTGAAATCGGCTCTGGAAACACCATATATTTT. It yields the protein CASSEIGSGNTIYF.

The DNA for the CDR3 is TGTGCCAGCAGTTCCCATCGAGGCGTATGGTATGGCTACACCTTC. Translating gives CASSSHRGVWYGYTF. The V and J genes are TRBV25-1 and TRBJ1-2; D is undetermined. CDR1 is MGHDK and CDR2 is SYGVNS in the germline V gene. The CDR3 covers 15 residues. Trimming removed 5 bases from V and 5 bases from J, with 18 bases in between.

This clone was counted between two and nine times. The gene calls are TRBV19 and TRBJ1-1; no clear D. Germline V gene lookup returns CDR1 LNHDA and CDR2 SQIVND (reference sequence). V was trimmed by 5 bases and J by 4 bases, leaving 8 bases between them. This CDR3 is 12 amino acids long. As DNA, the CDR3 is TGTGCCAGTAGTTGGTCCGGCACTGAAGCTTTCTTT. Its protein is CASSWSGTEAFF.

This rearrangement joins TRBV19 to TRBJ2-2; D perhaps matches TRBD1 (6 bases). The CDR3 consists of 15 residues. V was clipped by 5 bases and J by 5 bases, with 15 bases between them. Per the germline V gene, CDR1 is LNHDA and CDR2 is SQIVND (reference sequence). CDR3 region: CASSVRGRETGELFF. The CDR3, as DNA: TGTGCCAGTAGTGTCAGGGGAAGGGAGACCGGGGAGCTGTTTTTT.

This clone was found once. The CDR3 sequence: CASSPLLEGEQFF. The CDR3 coding sequence is TGTGCCAGCAGTCCCCTCCTTGAGGGAGAGCAGTTCTTC. The V call is TRBV6-6, the J call TRBJ2-1, with TRBD2 as a possible D gene (5 bases). The length of the CDR3 is 13 residues. Germline V gives CDR1 MNHNY, CDR2 SVGAGI (reference sequence). The V end lost 5 bases, the J end lost 10 bases, and 15 bases lay between the germline ends.

This clone showed up just once. The chain employs TRBV11-3 and TRBJ1-1; 8 bases line up with TRBD1. Germline V lookup: CDR1 SGHNT, CDR2 YENEEA. Trimming removed 1 base from V and 3 bases from J; junction bases left unmatched: 10. CDR3 size: 17 residues. The CDR3 region is CASSLGQGAGVYTEAFF. In DNA form, the CDR3 reads TGTGCCAGCAGCTTAGGTCAGGGGGCAGGTGTCTACACTGAAGCTTTCTTT.

The chain's CDR3 is CSGQGARDTEAFF. CDR3 nucleotides: TGCAGCGGACAGGGCGCTCGAGACACTGAAGCTTTCTTT. This chain links TRBV29-1 with TRBJ1-1, with 7 bases aligning to TRBD1. J gave up 3 bases and V 7 bases, and 8 bases lay outside the gene matches. CDR3 length: 13 residues. The germline V gene encodes CDR1 SQVTM and CDR2 ANQGSEA.

This sequence joins TRBV6-6 and TRBJ1-4, with TRBD1 matching 9 bases. The junction had 9 bases not matched to a gene; V was cut back by 0 bases and J by 10 bases. This CDR3 has 16 residues. Looked up from germline, CDR1 is MNHNY and CDR2 is SVGAGI (reference sequence). CDR3 DNA sequence: TGTGCCAGCAGTTACTCTGCGGGACAGGGAGGGGGAAAACTGTTTTTT. It is translated as CASSYSAGQGGGKLFF.

The rearrangement links TRBV19 to TRBJ1-2; 8 bases are shared with TRBD1. The length of the CDR3 is 17 residues. The germline gives CDR1 LNHDA, CDR2 SQIVND (reference sequence). V lost 5 bases to trimming and J lost 0 bases; unmatched junction nucleotides: 11. In DNA, the CDR3 is TGTGCCAGTAGTCCGCGACAGGGGAGGCGTACTAACTATGGCTACACCTTC. Translated: CASSPRQGRRTNYGYTF.

This clone has only a few counts. The chain couples TRBV10-1 to TRBJ2-3; D might be TRBD1 (8 bases). The germline V gene has CDR1 WNHNN and CDR2 SYGVQD (reference sequence). The CDR3 is 17 amino acids. Trimming stripped 5 bases from V and 2 bases from J, with 20 bases between. The chain's CDR3 is CASSQRGQASNTDTQYF. In nucleotides, the CDR3 is TGCGCCAGCAGTCAGCGGGGACAGGCTTCAAACACAGATACGCAGTATTTT.

The DNA of the CDR3 is TGCGCCAGCAGTCCCGACAGCCGTAATGAAAAACTGTTTTTT. The encoded protein is CASSPDSRNEKLFF. The gene calls are TRBV5-1 and TRBJ1-4; a possible D gene is TRBD1 (5 bases). CDR3 length: 14 amino acids. Deletions cut 5 bases from V and 4 bases from J, with 12 bases between. Germline CDR1 reads SGHRS; CDR2 reads YFSETQ.

The V gene is TRBV5-1, the J gene TRBJ2-5; 12 nucleotides agree with TRBD2. After removal of 4 bases from V and 5 bases from J, the junction contained 6 bases not matched to a gene. Per germline, CDR1 SGHRS and CDR2 YFSETQ. CDR3 length equals 15 residues. The CDR3 reads CASSRTSGTRETQYF. In DNA form, the CDR3 reads TGCGCCAGCAGCCGGACTAGCGGGACCCGGGAGACCCAGTACTTC.

This chain connects TRBV18 to TRBJ2-1; 9 nucleotides match TRBD1. Germline V gene data show CDR1 as KGHSH and CDR2 as LQKENI. CDR3 length: 15 residues. The J segment lost 7 bases and the V segment lost 6 bases, leaving 10 bases of the junction unmatched. The CDR3 DNA follows: TGTGCCAGCTCGCTAACAGGGGGCTGGGGGAATGAGCAGTTCTTC. Encoded protein: CASSLTGGWGNEQFF.

The chain is built from TRBV6-5 and TRBJ1-2; TRBD1 aligns across 12 bases. Germline-derived CDR1 and CDR2 are MNHEY and SVGAGI. After removal of 4 bases from V and 7 bases from J, the junction contained 4 bases not matched to a gene. The CDR3 loop spans 14 amino acids. The CDR3, as DNA: TGTGCCAGCAGTTTGGGACAGGGGGCGCGTGGCTACACCTTC. Its protein product is CASSLGQGARGYTF.

The rearrangement joins TRBV5-6 to TRBJ2-7, with a possible D match to TRBD1 (6 bases). The germline CDR1 and CDR2 sequences are SGHDT and YYEEEE. V lost 1 base, J lost 3 bases, and 8 bases lay in between. This CDR3 contains 13 residues. DNA for the CDR3: TGTGCCAGCAGCTTGTGGGGACACTACGAGCAGTACTTC. It encodes CASSLWGHYEQYF.

This chain joins TRBV5-8 and TRBJ2-3, with 9 bases that match TRBD2. V was clipped by 0 bases and J by 3 bases; unmatched bases: 8. Germline values: CDR1 SGHTS, CDR2 YDEGEE. The CDR3 totals 17 residues. The DNA for the CDR3 is TGTGCCAGCAGCTTGGCGGTAGCGGGGGATCTTACAGATACGCAGTATTTT. Amino acids: CASSLAVAGDLTDTQYF.

This clone has just a few counts. The rearrangement joins TRBV19 to TRBJ2-3; TRBD1 matches at 9 bases. The germline V gene encodes CDR1 LNHDA and CDR2 SQIVND (reference sequence). V lost 8 bases, J lost 3 bases, and 6 bases stayed unmatched. This CDR3 has 14 amino acids. The CDR3 protein is CASLGTGMTDTQYF. For the CDR3, the DNA is TGTGCCAGTCTCGGGACAGGGATGACAGATACGCAGTATTTT.

The chain recombines TRBV6-4 with TRBJ2-3, with 8 bases lining up with TRBD1. With 0 bases clipped from V and 4 bases from J, the junction kept 6 bases outside the gene matches. The CDR3 covers 16 residues. The germline CDR1 and CDR2 sequences are MRHNA and SNTAGT. This CDR3 reads CASSDSGRGRADTQYF. The CDR3 region has the DNA TGTGCCAGCAGTGACTCGGGCAGGGGGCGCGCAGATACGCAGTATTTT.

The chain is built from TRBV4-2 and TRBJ2-7; 8 bases agree with TRBD1. Germline V gene lookup returns CDR1 LGHNA and CDR2 YNFKEQ. Trimming removed 1 base from V and 0 bases from J; junction bases left unmatched: 2. This CDR3 spans 15 amino acids. The CDR3 DNA reads as TGTGCCAGCAGCCAAGGTACAGGGGGCTCCTACGAGCAGTACTTC. This codes for CASSQGTGGSYEQYF.

This clone has just one count. This chain connects TRBV2 to TRBJ1-3; D not resolved. CDR3 length equals 14 residues. CDR1 SNHLY and CDR2 FYNNEI come from the germline V gene. The ends were cut back, 1 base at V and 0 bases at J, with 4 bases in the middle. The CDR3 loop reads CASSEGSSGNTIYF. CDR3 sequence (DNA): TGTGCCAGCAGTGAAGGCAGCTCTGGAAACACCATATATTTT. Based on the CDR3 plus reference TRBV2 and TRBJ1-3, the full variable domain is EPEVTQTPSHQVTQMGQEVILRCVPISNHLYFYWYRQILGQKVEFLVSFYNNEISEKSEIFDDQFSVERPDGSNFTLKIRSTKLEDSAMYFCASSEGSSGNTIYFGEGSWLTVV.

The V gene is TRBV18, the J gene TRBJ1-5, with no clear D. The CDR3 covers 15 residues. Deletions cut 4 bases from V and 0 bases from J, with 10 bases between. Germline values: CDR1 KGHSH, CDR2 LQKENI. This CDR3 is CASSLAGNSNQPQHF. In nucleotides, the CDR3 is TGTGCCAGCTCACTTGCCGGGAATAGCAATCAGCCCCAGCATTTT.

This clone came up once. The chain couples TRBV11-3 to TRBJ2-2; 7 nucleotides align to TRBD1. There are 15 residues in the CDR3. The V and J ends lost 6 bases and 3 bases, in that order; junction bases with no gene match: 7. The germline V gene encodes CDR1 SGHNT and CDR2 YENEEA. The CDR3 region has the DNA TGTGCCAGCAGGAAGACAGGGTACGACACCGGGGAGCTGTTTTTT. Amino acids: CASRKTGYDTGELFF. The full variable domain, rest sourced from reference TRBV11-3 and TRBJ2-2, is EAGVVQSPRYKIIEKKQPVAFWCNPISGHNTLYWYLQNLGQGPELLIRYENEEAVDDSQLPKDRFSAERLKGVDSTLKIQPAELGDSAVYLCASRKTGYDTGELFFGEGSRLTVL.